A single sample gave rise to the 4 T cell receptor beta chains below, sequenced in a study of blood T cell repertoires in COVID-19. The data were produced by immunoSEQ multiplex PCR, yet TCRdb's version contains in-frame clones alone and is incomplete. Here the sample spans under 150,000 clones, 81% being singletons. What was sequenced was peripheral blood. All receptors derive from a human donor with acute or convalescent COVID-19. The donor label of this sample is uncertain.

The chain combines TRBV2 with TRBJ1-5, with a weak D call TRBD1 (6 bases). The CDR3 is 13 amino acids. Trimming stripped 4 bases from V and 6 bases from J, with 10 bases between. From germline, CDR1 is SNHLY and CDR2 FYNNEI. This CDR3 reads CASSATGLQPQHF. CDR3 nucleotides: TGTGCCAGCAGTGCCACAGGGCTTCAGCCCCAGCATTTT.

This clone appeared a few times. This chain joins TRBV12-3 or TRBV12-4 and TRBJ2-5, with D perhaps TRBD2 (6 bases). V was pared by 3 bases and J by 5 bases, with 10 bases between. CDR3 size: 13 residues. CDR3: CASSFGEEETQYF. In DNA form, the CDR3 reads TGTGCCAGCAGTTTTGGGGAGGAGGAGACCCAGTACTTC.

For the CDR3, the DNA is TGTGCCAGTTCTATTATCCGGGGGGCCGGGGAGCTGTTTTTT. This encodes CASSIIRGAGELFF. The J gene is TRBJ2-2, the V gene TRBV11-2, with 7 bases aligning to TRBD2. CDR1 and CDR2 (germline): SGHAT, FQNNGV. The trim removed 9 bases at V and 6 bases at J, leaving 10 bases unmatched. The CDR3 sequence is 14 residues long.

This chain links TRBV18 with TRBJ2-7, with 9 bases lining up with TRBD1. The ends lost 4 bases at V and 3 bases at J; junction bases unmatched: 4. Germline-derived CDR1 and CDR2 are KGHSH and LQKENI. CDR3 length: 14 amino acids. The CDR3 DNA reads TGTGCCAGCTCACTGGGACAGGGACTCTACGAGCAGTACTTC. It encodes CASSLGQGLYEQYF.